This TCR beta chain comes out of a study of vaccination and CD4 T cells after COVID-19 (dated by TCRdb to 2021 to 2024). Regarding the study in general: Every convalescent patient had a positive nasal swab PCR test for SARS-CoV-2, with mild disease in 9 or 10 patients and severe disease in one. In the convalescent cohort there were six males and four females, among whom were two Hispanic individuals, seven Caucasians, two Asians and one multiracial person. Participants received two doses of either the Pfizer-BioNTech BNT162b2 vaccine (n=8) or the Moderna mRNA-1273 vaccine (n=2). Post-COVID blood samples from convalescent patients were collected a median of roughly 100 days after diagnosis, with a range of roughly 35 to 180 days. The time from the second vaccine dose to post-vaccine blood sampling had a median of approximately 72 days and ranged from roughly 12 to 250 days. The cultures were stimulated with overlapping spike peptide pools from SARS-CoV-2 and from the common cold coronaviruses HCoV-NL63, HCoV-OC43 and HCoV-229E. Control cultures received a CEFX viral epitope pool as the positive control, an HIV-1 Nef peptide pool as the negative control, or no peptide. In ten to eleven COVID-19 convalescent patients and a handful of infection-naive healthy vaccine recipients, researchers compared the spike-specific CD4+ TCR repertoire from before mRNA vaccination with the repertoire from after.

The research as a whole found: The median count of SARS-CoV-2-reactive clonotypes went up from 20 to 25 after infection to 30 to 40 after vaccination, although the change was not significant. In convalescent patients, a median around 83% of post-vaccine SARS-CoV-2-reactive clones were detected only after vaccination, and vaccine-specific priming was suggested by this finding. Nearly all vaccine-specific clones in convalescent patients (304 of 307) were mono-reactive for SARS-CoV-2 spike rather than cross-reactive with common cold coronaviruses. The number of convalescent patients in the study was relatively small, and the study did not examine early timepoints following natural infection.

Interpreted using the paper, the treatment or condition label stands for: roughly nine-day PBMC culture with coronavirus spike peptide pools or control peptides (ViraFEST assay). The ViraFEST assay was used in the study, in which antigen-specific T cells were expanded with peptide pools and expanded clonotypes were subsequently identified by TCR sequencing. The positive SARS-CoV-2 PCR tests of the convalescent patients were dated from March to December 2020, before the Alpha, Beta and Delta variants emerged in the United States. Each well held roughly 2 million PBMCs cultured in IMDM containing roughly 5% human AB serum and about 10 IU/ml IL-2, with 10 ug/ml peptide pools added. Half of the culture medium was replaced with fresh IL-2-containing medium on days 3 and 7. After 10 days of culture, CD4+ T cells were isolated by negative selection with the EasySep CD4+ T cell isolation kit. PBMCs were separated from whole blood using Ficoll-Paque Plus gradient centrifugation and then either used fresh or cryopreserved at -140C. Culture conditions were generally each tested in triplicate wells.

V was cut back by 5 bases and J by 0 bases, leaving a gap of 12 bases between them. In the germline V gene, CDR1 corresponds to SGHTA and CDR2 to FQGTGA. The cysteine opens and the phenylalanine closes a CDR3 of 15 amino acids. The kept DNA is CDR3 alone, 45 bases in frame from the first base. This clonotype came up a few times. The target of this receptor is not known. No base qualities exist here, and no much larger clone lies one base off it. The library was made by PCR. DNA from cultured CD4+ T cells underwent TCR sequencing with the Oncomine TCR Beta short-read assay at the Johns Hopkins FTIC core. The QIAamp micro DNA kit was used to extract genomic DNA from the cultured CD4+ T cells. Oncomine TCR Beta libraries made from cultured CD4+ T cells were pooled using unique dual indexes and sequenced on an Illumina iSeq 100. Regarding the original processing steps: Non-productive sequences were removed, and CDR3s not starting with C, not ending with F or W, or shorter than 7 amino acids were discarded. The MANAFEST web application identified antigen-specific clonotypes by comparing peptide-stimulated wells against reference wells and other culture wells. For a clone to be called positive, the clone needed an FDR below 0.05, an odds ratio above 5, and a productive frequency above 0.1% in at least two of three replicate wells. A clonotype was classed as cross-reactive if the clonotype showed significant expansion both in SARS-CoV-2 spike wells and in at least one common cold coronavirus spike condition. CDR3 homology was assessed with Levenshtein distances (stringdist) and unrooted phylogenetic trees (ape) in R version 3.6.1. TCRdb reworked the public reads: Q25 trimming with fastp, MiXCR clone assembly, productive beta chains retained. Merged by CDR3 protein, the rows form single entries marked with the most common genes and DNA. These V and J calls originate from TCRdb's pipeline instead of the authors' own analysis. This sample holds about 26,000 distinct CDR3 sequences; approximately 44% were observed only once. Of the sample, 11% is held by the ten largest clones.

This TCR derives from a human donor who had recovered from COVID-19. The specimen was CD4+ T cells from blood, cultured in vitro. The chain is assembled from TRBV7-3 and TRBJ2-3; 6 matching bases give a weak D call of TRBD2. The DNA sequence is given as TGTGCCAGCAGCCCTAGCGTAACTAGCACAGATACGCAGTATTTT. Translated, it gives CASSPSVTSTDTQYF.